The TCR beta chain described here comes from a study of CD8+ T cells in alopecia areata. At the level of the study: After 6 to 18 months of tofacitinib, follow-up continued 6 months off drug.

Treatment: oral pan-JAK inhibitor, 5-10 mg twice daily. The sorting of PBMCs gave CD4+ and CD8+ T cells. Study-level points and caveats: Relative to normal scalp, lesional scalp, especially alopecia totalis/universalis, showed higher clonality.

The CDR3 has 13 residues. The V gene lost 7 bases and the J gene lost 7 bases, with 20 bases spanning the gap. Germline lookup yields CDR1 SQVTM and CDR2 ANQGSEA. This clone was recorded a few times. What it binds is unknown. Sequencing used cDNA as its template, made by extracting RNA and reverse transcribing it. Libraries were prepared by immunoSEQ multiplex PCR; TCRdb keeps only in-frame clonotypes and omits some of them. Of more than 150,000 clones in the sample, 45% to 65% were seen once. The TCR comes from a human donor with alopecia areata. This sample comprised CD4+ T cells sorted from blood, obtained at week 4, from a patient treated with tofacitinib. The chain couples TRBV29-1 to TRBJ2-7; perhaps TRBD1 as D (6 bases). CDR3 coding DNA: TGCAGCGCCTGCTTGGACAGCGCTACGGAGCAGTACTTC. Translated, it gives CSACLDSATEQYF.